Shown below are 6 T cell receptor beta chains from a single sample sequenced in a study of early T cells in non-severe SARS-CoV-2 infection. Via MiXCR, TCRdb re-called the 5' RACE reads, giving one row per CDR3 protein. The table has over 50,000 distinct CDR3 sequences, about 10% seen once. Sequenced input: whole blood. All receptors derive from an adult who was a healthcare worker with PCR-confirmed SARS-CoV-2 infection or an uninfected control (not recorded which).

This clonotype was counted a few times. The genes are TRBV21-1 and TRBJ2-7; the D call TRBD1 from the table was never checked on the DNA. TRBV21-1 is flagged as a pseudogene. The CDR3 sequence is 15 residues long. The CDR3 nucleotides read TGTGCCAGCAGCAAGGGGCGACAGGGTACCTACGAGCAGTACTTC. It encodes CASSKGRQGTYEQYF.

This clonotype occurred a few times. This sequence joins TRBV11-2 and TRBJ2-2; D gene uncertain. V lost 1 base and J lost 2, with 2 bases in between. The CDR3 extends over 13 amino acids. The germline V gene encodes CDR1 SGHAT and CDR2 FQNNGV. DNA for the CDR3: TGTGCCAGCAGCTTAGTCAACACCGGGGAGCTGTTTTTT. Residues: CASSLVNTGELFF.

This clonotype was detected only a few times. The V gene is TRBV21-1, the J gene TRBJ2-7; the listed D gene, TRBD2, was not tested against the DNA. TRBV21-1 is annotated as a pseudogene. The length of the CDR3 is 15 residues. The CDR3 nucleotides are TGTGCCAGCAGCAGCCACAGCGGGGGGCCTTACGAGCAGTACTTC. Amino acids: CASSSHSGGPYEQYF.

This clonotype was seen repeatedly, ten times or more. This chain connects TRBV5-1 to TRBJ2-5; 7 bases are a match to TRBD1. The germline gives CDR1 SGHRS, CDR2 YFSETQ. V shed 4 bases and J 3 bases; nucleotides not matched to a gene: 6. CDR3 length: 14 amino acids. The DNA of the CDR3 is TGCGCCAGCAGCAACCCGGGACAGAAAGAGACCCAGTACTTC. It yields the protein CASSNPGQKETQYF.

This clonotype was counted between two and nine times. V is TRBV7-2 and J is TRBJ2-5; D is unclear. Germline values: CDR1 SGHTA, CDR2 FQGNSA. The germline V and J ends were trimmed by 5 bases and 5 bases, with 15 bases remaining between them. The CDR3 runs 14 residues. CDR3: CASSDPPFGETQYF. DNA of the CDR3: TGTGCCAGCAGCGATCCACCTTTCGGGGAGACCCAGTACTTC.

This clonotype occurred many times. The J gene is TRBJ2-4, the V gene TRBV7-9, with D tentatively TRBD2 (5 bases). V was pared by 3 bases and J by 5 bases, with 17 bases between. This CDR3 has 16 amino acids. Germline CDR1 reads SEHNR; CDR2 reads FQNEAQ (reference sequence). The CDR3 DNA reads TGTGCCAGCAGCTTGGCTAGTCTCGGGGTCCAAAACATTCAGTACTTC. Translating it yields CASSLASLGVQNIQYF.